Following are 22 T cell receptor beta chains from one sample sequenced in a study of brain T cells in children with intractable seizures. Sequencing used immunoSEQ multiplex PCR; TCRdb keeps in-frame clones, though not all of them. This repertoire shows about 340,000 clones, approximately 93% found once; its top ten account for approximately 5%. Time point noted: blood from clinic visit 5 months post-surgery; TSC patient then seizure free. This specimen consisted of peripheral blood, obtained around 5 months after surgery. Receptors were obtained from a boy under two years old with tuberous sclerosis and intractable seizures.

J is TRBJ1-1 and V is TRBV10-2, with D perhaps TRBD1 (5 bases). Germline V lookup: CDR1 WSHSY, CDR2 SAAADI. The CDR3 is made up of 13 amino acids. The germline V and J ends were trimmed by 7 bases and 2 bases, with 11 bases remaining between them. CDR3 region: CASKAGINTEAFF. The DNA of the CDR3 is TGCGCCAGCAAGGCAGGGATCAACACTGAAGCTTTCTTT.

V gene TRBV19 combines with J gene TRBJ2-2; TRBD2 might be the D (7 bases). The CDR3 is 16 amino acids. Trimming took 7 bases from V and 7 from J, leaving 22 bases between them. The germline V gene encodes CDR1 LNHDA and CDR2 SQIVND (reference sequence). CDR3 coding DNA: TGTGCCAGTAAAAGCTTTGGGGGGGCCGTGGTCGGGGAGCTGTTTTTT. Translation gives CASKSFGGAVVGELFF.

V gene TRBV6-6 combines with J gene TRBJ2-7, with 9 bases that match TRBD1. The CDR3 runs 12 residues. Losses at the gene ends were 6 bases for V and 13 bases for J; bases not matched to a gene: 10. Germline CDR1 MNHNY, CDR2 SVGAGI (reference sequence). The CDR3 nucleotides read TGTGCCAGCAGGGGGTATAGGGGACAGGGATACTTC. Its protein product is CASRGYRGQGYF.

This chain uses TRBV4-1 with TRBJ1-6; D not resolved. Germline V gives CDR1 MGHRA, CDR2 YSYEKL. The CDR3 extends over 18 amino acids. V was shortened by 1 base and J by 7 bases, with 20 bases between the two germline ends. The CDR3: CASSQVILRVSGNSPLHF. CDR3 bases: TGCGCCAGCAGCCAAGTTATTCTTAGGGTCTCGGGAAATTCACCCCTCCACTTT.

This chain links TRBV24-1 with TRBJ2-5, with D perhaps TRBD1 (5 bases). Trimming cost V 3 bases and J 5 bases, with 12 bases left between them. The germline CDR1 and CDR2 sequences are KGHDR and SFDVKD. CDR3 size: 14 residues. The CDR3: CATSDTGPGETQYF. As DNA, the CDR3 is TGTGCCACCAGTGATACAGGACCTGGGGAGACCCAGTACTTC.

A single count supports this clone. The CDR3 nucleotides read TGCGCCAGCAGCCAAGCCGCGGGGACCACAGATACGCAGTATTTT. Protein product: CASSQAAGTTDTQYF. The chain joins TRBV4-1 to TRBJ2-3; a possible D gene is TRBD2 (6 bases). Looked up from germline, CDR1 is MGHRA and CDR2 is YSYEKL. The CDR3 length is 15 residues. V lost 1 base and J 2 bases, leaving 10 bases between the germline ends.

J is TRBJ1-4 and V is TRBV3-1 (or the pseudogene TRBV3-2); 10 bases align to TRBD1. The germline CDR1 and CDR2 sequences are LGHDT and YNNKEL (reference sequence). The V segment lost 4 bases and the J segment 5 bases; nucleotides outside the gene matches: 1. CDR3 length: 14 amino acids. The DNA for the CDR3 is TGTGCCAGCAGCCTGGGACAGGGGAATGAAAAACTGTTTTTT. Translating gives CASSLGQGNEKLFF.

The chain has TRBV29-1 and TRBJ2-1; D not certain. This CDR3 is built from 13 residues. CDR1 is SQVTM and CDR2 is ANQGSEA in the germline V gene. The V and J ends lost 2 bases and 4 bases respectively, with 9 bases between them. CDR3 sequence reads: CSVEFHLYNEQFF. The DNA for the CDR3 is TGCAGCGTTGAATTCCACCTGTACAATGAGCAGTTCTTC.

The J gene is TRBJ1-2, the V gene TRBV28, with D uncertain. The V end lost 4 bases, the J end lost 4 bases, and 1 base lay between the germline ends. CDR1 is MDHEN, CDR2 SYDVKM, per germline. This CDR3 contains 10 residues. The CDR3 here is CASSSYGYTF. The CDR3 bases are TGTGCCAGCAGTTCCTATGGCTACACCTTC.

The V and J genes are TRBV19 and TRBJ2-2; 8 bases agree with TRBD2. The CDR3 spans 15 residues. Germline CDR1 LNHDA, CDR2 SQIVND (reference sequence). V gave up 8 bases and J gave up 0 bases; unmatched junction bases: 5. The chain's CDR3 is CASRSSGTNTGELFF. As DNA, the CDR3 is TGTGCCAGTCGTAGTAGCGGGACGAACACCGGGGAGCTGTTTTTT.

The J gene is TRBJ2-7, the V gene TRBV3-1 (or the pseudogene TRBV3-2), with D maybe TRBD1 (5 bases). V dropped 1 base and J dropped 0 bases, with 7 bases sitting between them. The germline CDR1 and CDR2 sequences are LGHDT and YNNKEL (reference sequence). This CDR3 has 14 amino acids. The DNA of the CDR3 is TGTGCCAGCAGCCAAGTGGGGCTCTCCTACGAGCAGTACTTC. It is translated as CASSQVGLSYEQYF.

This chain connects TRBV3-1 (or the pseudogene TRBV3-2) to TRBJ2-7; 13 bases align to TRBD2. After removal of 4 bases from V and 4 bases from J, the junction contained 10 bases not matched to a gene. The CDR3 loop spans 17 amino acids. Germline loops: CDR1 LGHDT, CDR2 YNNKEL (reference sequence). The CDR3 DNA is TGTGCCAGCAGCCCTGGCCCTTGGACTAGCGGGAGTTACGAGCAGTACTTC. Its protein is CASSPGPWTSGSYEQYF.

The rearrangement uses TRBV2 and TRBJ2-1, with D hard to call. Per germline, CDR1 SNHLY and CDR2 FYNNEI. This CDR3 contains 12 residues. V was trimmed by 4 bases and J by 14 bases, leaving 15 bases between them. This chain's CDR3 is CASSANHQLEFF. DNA of the CDR3: TGTGCCAGCAGTGCGAATCATCAACTGGAGTTCTTC.

The chain couples TRBV28 to TRBJ2-5; 9 nucleotides match TRBD2. The CDR3 spans 16 residues. Germline trimming cut 3 bases from V and 5 bases from J; bases unmatched to any gene: 10. Germline V gene lookup returns CDR1 MDHEN and CDR2 SYDVKM. CDR3: CASSLVAGVTQETQYF. CDR3 DNA: TGTGCCAGCAGTTTGGTAGCGGGGGTTACCCAGGAGACCCAGTACTTC.

This rearrangement joins TRBV25-1 to TRBJ2-7, with unresolved D. Germline V gives CDR1 MGHDK, CDR2 SYGVNS. This CDR3 comprises 14 residues. V was pared by 4 bases and J by 4 bases, with 14 bases between. CDR3: CASSARMNGYEQYF. The CDR3 DNA follows: TGTGCCAGCAGTGCCCGGATGAATGGATACGAGCAGTACTTC.

The chain employs TRBV7-9 and TRBJ2-2; D gene unclear. The CDR3 extends over 15 amino acids. With 5 bases removed from V and 3 bases from J, the gap between germline ends came to 13 bases. Germline V lookup: CDR1 SEHNR, CDR2 FQNEAQ (reference sequence). For the CDR3, the DNA is TGTGCCAGCAGCCCCCGCGAGTGGGACACCGGGGAGCTGTTTTTT. Its translation: CASSPREWDTGELFF.

The chain links TRBV6-5 to TRBJ2-1; 9 nucleotides match TRBD1. Germline loops: CDR1 MNHEY, CDR2 SVGAGI. This CDR3 has 14 residues. J lost 7 bases, V lost 10 bases, and 11 bases had no gene match. The CDR3, as DNA: TGTGCCACTGGACCGGGACAGGGACTTAATGAGCAGTTCTTC. Translating gives CATGPGQGLNEQFF.

This clone was observed a single time. The V gene is TRBV30, the J gene TRBJ2-3, with TRBD2 identical over 8 bases. V lost 4 bases and J lost 0; bases outside the gene matches: 6. CDR3 length equals 15 residues. In germline, CDR1 is GTSNPN, CDR2 SVGIG (reference sequence). CDR3 in DNA: TGTGCCTGGACGAGGACTAGCTCTAGCACAGATACGCAGTATTTT. It encodes CAWTRTSSSTDTQYF. The entire variable domain, with the rest obtained from reference TRBV30 and TRBJ2-3, is as follows: SQTIHQWPATLVQPVGSPLSLECTVEGTSNPNLYWYRQAAGRGLQLLFYSVGIGQISSEVPQNLSASRPQDRQFILSSKKLLLSDSGFYLCAWTRTSSSTDTQYFGPGTRLTVL.

V and J are TRBV27 and TRBJ2-1; D is perhaps TRBD2 (6 bases). Trimming left V 5 bases short and J 0 bases short, with 14 bases between. CDR3 length equals 16 residues. Germline lookup yields CDR1 MNHEY and CDR2 SMNVEV (reference sequence). CDR3 protein: CASSPQRGSSYNEQFF. The DNA of the CDR3 is TGTGCCAGCAGTCCCCAACGGGGGAGCTCCTACAATGAGCAGTTCTTC.

A single count supports this clone. The genes are TRBV28 and TRBJ1-5; no clear D. This CDR3 region has 13 residues. In germline, CDR1 is MDHEN, CDR2 SYDVKM. V dropped 5 bases and J dropped 5 bases, with 10 bases sitting between them. The CDR3 DNA reads as TGTGCCAGCAGTGAGGGATTTTATCAGCCCCAGCATTTT. This gives the protein CASSEGFYQPQHF.

The rearrangement links TRBV3-1 (or the pseudogene TRBV3-2) to TRBJ2-2, with TRBD1 matching over 10 bases. Germline V lookup: CDR1 LGHDT, CDR2 YNNKEL (reference sequence). The CDR3 extends over 14 amino acids. With V trimmed by 8 bases and J by 3 bases, 3 bases remained unmatched. CDR3: CASQGTGDTGELFF. CDR3 DNA: TGTGCCAGCCAGGGGACAGGGGACACCGGGGAGCTGTTTTTT.

This clone was recorded once. The chain is built from TRBV24-1 and TRBJ2-3; the D is unclear. Per the germline V gene, CDR1 is KGHDR and CDR2 is SFDVKD. The V and J ends lost 0 bases and 3 bases respectively, with 3 bases between them. This CDR3 is 13 amino acids long. CDR3 sequence reads: CATSDLRTDTQYF. CDR3 nucleotide sequence: TGTGCCACCAGTGATTTGCGAACAGATACGCAGTATTTT.